The 5 T cell receptor beta chains reported below all come from one sample, sequenced in a study of shared clonotypes between healthy human individuals. The repertoire was sequenced with immunoSEQ multiplex PCR; TCRdb's copy has only in-frame clones and lacks some. The data hold roughly 1 million clones, with around 82% observed a single time. The specimen sequenced was memory CD4+ T cells from PBMCs. The subset is: CD45RA-negative fraction. The source is a man between 18 and 29 years old in good health. Some clones in this sample may be carry-over from other donors' samples.

This clone has more than one count but fewer than ten. V is TRBV6-1 and J is TRBJ1-1; weak D call: TRBD1 (6 bases). V shed 5 bases and J shed 0 bases, with 10 bases lying between them. From germline, CDR1 is MNHNS and CDR2 SASEGT. The CDR3 has 14 residues. The CDR3 loop is CASSIGTLNTEAFF. DNA of the CDR3: TGTGCCAGCAGTATAGGGACACTGAACACTGAAGCTTTCTTT.

This chain joins TRBV4-3 and TRBJ2-1, with D tentatively TRBD1 (6 bases). V dropped 1 base and J dropped 8 bases, with 12 bases sitting between them. Per the germline V gene, CDR1 is LGHNA and CDR2 is YSLEER. The CDR3 sequence is 14 residues long. The CDR3 DNA reads as TGCGCCAGCAGCCAAGCTATGCAGGGGTATGAGCAGTTCTTC. Protein: CASSQAMQGYEQFF.

The chain joins TRBV27 to TRBJ1-5; TRBD1 agrees at 10 bases. The V segment lost 6 bases and the J segment 1 base; nucleotides outside the gene matches: 12. The CDR3 is made up of 18 amino acids. Germline V gene data show CDR1 as MNHEY and CDR2 as SMNVEV (reference sequence). DNA of the CDR3: TGTGCCAGCAGCTCCGGGACAGGGGTTGGGGGAAGCAATCAGCCCCAGCATTTT. Its protein is CASSSGTGVGGSNQPQHF.

This chain connects TRBV2 to TRBJ2-7, with 9 bases fitting TRBD1. The V gene's germline CDR1 is SNHLY and CDR2 FYNNEI. This CDR3 region has 14 residues. J lost 6 bases, V lost 4 bases, and 7 bases had no gene match. The CDR3 region is CASSAGTGIREQYF. Written as DNA, the CDR3 is TGTGCCAGCAGTGCCGGGACAGGGATCCGCGAGCAGTACTTC.

As concerns this clone: A clone one base away is much larger, so this may be a read error. The chain has TRBV6-1 and TRBJ2-1, with unresolved D. Trimming took 5 bases from V and 9 from J, leaving 8 bases between them. The CDR3 contains 11 residues. In germline, CDR1 is MNHNS, CDR2 SASEGT. The CDR3, as DNA: TGTGCCAGCAGTTACATAGGTGAGCAGTTCTTC. Amino acid sequence: CASSYIGEQFF.